This TCR beta chain was observed in a study of blood T cell repertoires in COVID-19. Across the study: The United States, Italy and Spain were the sources of the acute and convalescent COVID-19 samples. PBMCs, B-cell-depleted T cells, or T cells provided the cDNA or gDNA that made up the material.

The V segment lost 4 bases and the J segment 4 bases; nucleotides outside the gene matches: 3. Germline values: CDR1 MNHNY, CDR2 SVGAGI (reference sequence). This CDR3 comprises 15 residues. Authors' data handling: Nucleated cell number was recorded as an estimate derived from reference gene primer amplification. Profiled with immunoSEQ multiplex PCR; TCRdb holds only in-frame clones, not every one. V, J and clone size derive from that table, while D and trimming were established from the DNA sequence. The sample lists roughly 160,000 clones, over 90% occurring once. The sample consisted of peripheral blood. This chain links TRBV6-6 with TRBJ2-1, with 11 bases identical to TRBD1. The receptor comes from a man between 50 and 59 years old with acute or convalescent COVID-19. CDR3 nucleotides: TGTGCCAGCAGTTTGGACAGGGGGCTTTACAATGAGCAGTTCTTC. Translated: CASSLDRGLYNEQFF.